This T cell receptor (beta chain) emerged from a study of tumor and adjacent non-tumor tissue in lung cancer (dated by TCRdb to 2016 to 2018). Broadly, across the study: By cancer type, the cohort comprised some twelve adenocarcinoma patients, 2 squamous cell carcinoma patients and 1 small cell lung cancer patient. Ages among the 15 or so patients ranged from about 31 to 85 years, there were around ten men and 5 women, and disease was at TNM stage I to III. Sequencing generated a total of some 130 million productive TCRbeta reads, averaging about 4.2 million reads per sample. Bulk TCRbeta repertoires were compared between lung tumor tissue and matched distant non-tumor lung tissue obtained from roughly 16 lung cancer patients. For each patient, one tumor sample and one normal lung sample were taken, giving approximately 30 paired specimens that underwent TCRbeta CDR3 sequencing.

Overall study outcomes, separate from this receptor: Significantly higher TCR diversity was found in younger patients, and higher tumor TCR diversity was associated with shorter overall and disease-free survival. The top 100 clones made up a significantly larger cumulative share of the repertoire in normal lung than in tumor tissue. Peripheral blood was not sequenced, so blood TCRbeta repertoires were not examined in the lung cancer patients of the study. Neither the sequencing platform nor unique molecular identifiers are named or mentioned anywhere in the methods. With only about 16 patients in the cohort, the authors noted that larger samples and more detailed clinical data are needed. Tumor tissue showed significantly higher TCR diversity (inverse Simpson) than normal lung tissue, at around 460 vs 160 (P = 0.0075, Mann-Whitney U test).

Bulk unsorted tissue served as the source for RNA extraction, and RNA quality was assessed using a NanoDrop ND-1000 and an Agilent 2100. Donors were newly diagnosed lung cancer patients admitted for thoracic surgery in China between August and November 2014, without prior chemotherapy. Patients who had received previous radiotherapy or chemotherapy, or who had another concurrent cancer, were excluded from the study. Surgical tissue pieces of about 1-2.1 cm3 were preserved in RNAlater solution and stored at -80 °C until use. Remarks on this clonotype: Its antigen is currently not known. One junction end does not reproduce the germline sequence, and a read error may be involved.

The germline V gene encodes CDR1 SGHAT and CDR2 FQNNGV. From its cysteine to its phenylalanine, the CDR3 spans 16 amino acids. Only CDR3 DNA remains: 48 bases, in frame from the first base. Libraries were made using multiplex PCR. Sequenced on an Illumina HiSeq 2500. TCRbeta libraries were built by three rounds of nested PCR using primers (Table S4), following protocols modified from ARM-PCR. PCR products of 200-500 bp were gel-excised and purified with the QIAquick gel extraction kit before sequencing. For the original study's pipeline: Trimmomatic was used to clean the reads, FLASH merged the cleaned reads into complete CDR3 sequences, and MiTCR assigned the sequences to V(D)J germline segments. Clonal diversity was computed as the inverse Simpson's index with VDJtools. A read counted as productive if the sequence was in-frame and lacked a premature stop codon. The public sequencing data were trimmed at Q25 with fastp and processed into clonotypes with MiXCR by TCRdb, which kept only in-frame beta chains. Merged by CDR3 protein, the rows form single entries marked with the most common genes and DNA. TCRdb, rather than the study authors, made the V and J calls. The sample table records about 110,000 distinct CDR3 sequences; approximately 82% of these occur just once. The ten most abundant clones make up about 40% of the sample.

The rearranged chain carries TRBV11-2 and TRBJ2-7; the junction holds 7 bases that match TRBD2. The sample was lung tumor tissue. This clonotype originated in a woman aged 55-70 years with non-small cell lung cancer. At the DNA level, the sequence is TGTGCCAGCAGCTTAGATGATGGGGGACTATCCTACGAGCGGTACTTC. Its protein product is CASSLDDGGLSYERYF.